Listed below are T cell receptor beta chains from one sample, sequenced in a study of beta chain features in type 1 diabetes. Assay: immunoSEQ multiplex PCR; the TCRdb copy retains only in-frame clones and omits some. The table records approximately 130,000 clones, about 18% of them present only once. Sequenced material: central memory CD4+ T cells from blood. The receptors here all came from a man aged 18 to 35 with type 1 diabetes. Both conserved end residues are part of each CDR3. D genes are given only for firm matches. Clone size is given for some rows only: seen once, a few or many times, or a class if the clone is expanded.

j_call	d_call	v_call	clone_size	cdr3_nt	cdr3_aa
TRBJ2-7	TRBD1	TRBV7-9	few	TGTGCCAGCAGCTTTGACAGGGGTGGTGCCTACGAGCAGTACTTC	CASSFDRGGAYEQYF
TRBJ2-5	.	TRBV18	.	TGTGCCAGCTCTGGGGGCCCCCAAGAGACCCAGTACTTC	CASSGGPQETQYF
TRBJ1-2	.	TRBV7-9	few	TGTGCCAGCAGCTTAGAGGGTGACTATGGCTACACCTTC	CASSLEGDYGYTF
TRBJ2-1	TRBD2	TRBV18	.	TGTGCCAGCTCACAGGGACTAGCGGGGGCCCTTAGCTCCTACAATGAGCAGTTCTTC	CASSQGLAGALSSYNEQFF
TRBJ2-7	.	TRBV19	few	TGTGCCAGTAGTGCAGAACTCGTGGGCGAGCAGTACTTC	CASSAELVGEQYF
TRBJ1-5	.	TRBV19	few	TGTGCCAGTAGGCAACAGCTTACCTCCCCTTATCATTTT	CASRQQLTSPYHF
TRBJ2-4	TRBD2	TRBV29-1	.	TGCAGCGTGCTAGCGGGAGGGGTTTCTAGCAAAAACATTCAGTACTTC	CSVLAGGVSSKNIQYF
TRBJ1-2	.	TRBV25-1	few	TGTGCCAGCAGTGAACCTACAGGGAGCTATGGCTACACCTTC	CASSEPTGSYGYTF
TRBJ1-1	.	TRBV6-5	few	TGTGCCAGCACCCGAGCGGGGGGCACTGAAGCTTTCTTT	CASTRAGGTEAFF
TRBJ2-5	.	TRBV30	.	TGTGCCTGGAGTGCAGTTCTCGGAGAGACCCAGTACTTC	CAWSAVLGETQYF
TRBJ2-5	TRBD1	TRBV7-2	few	TGTGCCAGCGGCCAGGAACAGGGGGCGTTAGAGACCCAGTACTTC	CASGQEQGALETQYF
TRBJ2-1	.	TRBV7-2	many	TGTGCCAGCAGCCCCTTTGATGAGCAGTTCTTC	CASSPFDEQFF
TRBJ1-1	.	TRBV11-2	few	TGTGCCAGCAGCCCAAGACATCCGGAGGGAACTGAAGCTTTCTTT	CASSPRHPEGTEAFF
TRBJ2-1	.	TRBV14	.	TGTGCCAGCAGCCAACAGGGAAGTCAGTTCTTC	CASSQQGSQFF
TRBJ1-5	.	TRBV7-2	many	TGTGCCAGCAGCGTGCGGGGCAATCAGCCCCAGCATTTT	CASSVRGNQPQHF
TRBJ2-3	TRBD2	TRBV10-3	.	TGTGCCACTTCGACTAGCGGGGGCGCAGATACGCAGTATTTT	CATSTSGGADTQYF
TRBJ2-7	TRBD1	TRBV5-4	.	TGTGCCAGCAGCTCGCCATTGGACAGGGGCTACGAGCAGTACTTC	CASSSPLDRGYEQYF
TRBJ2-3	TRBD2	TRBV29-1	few	TGCAGCGCCCGGAGTGGACTAGCGGCCACAGATACGCAGTATTTT	CSARSGLAATDTQYF
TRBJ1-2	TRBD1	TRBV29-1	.	TGCAGCGTCAAGGGGGACAGGGATGGAATTAACTATGGCTACACCTTC	CSVKGDRDGINYGYTF
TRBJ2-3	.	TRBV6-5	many	TGTGCCAGCAGTTCGCCCGGCACAGATACGCAGTATTTT	CASSSPGTDTQYF
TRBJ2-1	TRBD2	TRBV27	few	TGTGCCAGCAGCAATCTAGCGGAGTACAATGAGCAGTTCTTC	CASSNLAEYNEQFF
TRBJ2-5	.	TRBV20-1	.	TGCAGCGAGGAGGGCGTGACCCAGTACTTC	CSEEGVTQYF
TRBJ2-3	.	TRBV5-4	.	TGTGCCAGCAGCTTCAGTGGCACAGATACGCAGTATTTT	CASSFSGTDTQYF
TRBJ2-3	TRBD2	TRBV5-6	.	TGTGCCAGCAGCTTGTGGACTAGCGGGAGTTTGGATACGCAGTATTTT	CASSLWTSGSLDTQYF
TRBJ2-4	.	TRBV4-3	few	TGCGCCAGCAGCCAAGATGCGGAGGGCGTAACAGCCAAAAACATTCAGTACTTC	CASSQDAEGVTAKNIQYF
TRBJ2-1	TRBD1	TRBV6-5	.	TGTGCCAGCAGTCCCCGGGGACAGGGGGGCAATGAGCAGTTCTTC	CASSPRGQGGNEQFF
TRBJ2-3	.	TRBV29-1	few	TGCAGCGTTGTTGTGGGGGGAAGCACAGATACGCAGTATTTT	CSVVVGGSTDTQYF
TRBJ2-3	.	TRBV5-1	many	TGCGCCAGCAGCTTAAATAGCGTCAAAACCACAGATACGCAGTATTTT	CASSLNSVKTTDTQYF
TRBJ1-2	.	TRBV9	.	TGTGCCAGCAGCCCGTGGACGGATAACTATGGCTACACCTTC	CASSPWTDNYGYTF
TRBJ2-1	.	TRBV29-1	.	TGCAGCGGTGGACAGCTTGATCAGAGATCCCCTTACAATGAGCAGTTCTTC	CSGGQLDQRSPYNEQFF
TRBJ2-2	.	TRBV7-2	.	TGTGCCAGCAGCTTACACGGCACCGGGGAGCTGTTTTTT	CASSLHGTGELFF
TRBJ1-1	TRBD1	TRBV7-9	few	TGTGCCAGCAGCCCCCGACAGGGGGGGAACACTGAAGCTTTCTTT	CASSPRQGGNTEAFF
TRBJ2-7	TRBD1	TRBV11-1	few	TGTGCCAGCAGTCCTCAGGGGGCGCGGGTCTACGAGCAGTACTTC	CASSPQGARVYEQYF
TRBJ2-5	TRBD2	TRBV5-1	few	TGCGCCAGCAGCACTGGGTATAGCGGGATTCATGTGACCCAGTACTTC	CASSTGYSGIHVTQYF
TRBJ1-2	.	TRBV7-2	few	TGTGCCAGCAGCCTCAGTTCTAACTATGGCTACACCTTC	CASSLSSNYGYTF
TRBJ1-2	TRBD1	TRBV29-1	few	TGCAGCGTTGATCCCACAGGGGCCCGAAATGGCTACACCTTC	CSVDPTGARNGYTF
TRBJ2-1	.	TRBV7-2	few	TGTGCCAGCAGCTTGGGCTGGGACCGCAATGAGCAGTTCTTC	CASSLGWDRNEQFF
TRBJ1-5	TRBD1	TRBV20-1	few	TGCAGTGCTGCCAGGGGGCAGCCCCAGCATTTT	CSAARGQPQHF
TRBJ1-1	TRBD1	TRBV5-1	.	TGCGCCAGCAGGGAACAGGGGGCGCTTACTGAAGCTTTCTTT	CASREQGALTEAFF
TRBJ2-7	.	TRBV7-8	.	TGTGCCAGCAGAGTCTGGGGACCGACTGGGTCCGAGCAGTACTTC	CASRVWGPTGSEQYF
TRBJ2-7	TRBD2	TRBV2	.	TGTGCCAGCAGCCGAGTAGCGGGTGGCTACGAGCAGTACTTC	CASSRVAGGYEQYF
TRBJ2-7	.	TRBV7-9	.	TGTGCCAGCAGCTTTTCTAGCTACGAGCAGTACTTC	CASSFSSYEQYF
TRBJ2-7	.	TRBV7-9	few	TGTGCCAGCAGCTTATTGAAGGAGGGGGCTTCCTACGAGCAGTACTTC	CASSLLKEGASYEQYF
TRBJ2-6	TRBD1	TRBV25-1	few	TGTGCCAGCAGGGGGTGGACAGGGGATCCTGGGGCCAACGTCCTGACTTTC	CASRGWTGDPGANVLTF
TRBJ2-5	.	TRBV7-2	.	TGTGCCAGCAGCTTTCTCCCCGGGGGAGAGGAGACCCAGTACTTC	CASSFLPGGEETQYF
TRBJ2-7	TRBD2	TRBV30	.	TGTGCCTGGAGACCTAGCGGGACGAGGTACGAGCAGTACTTC	CAWRPSGTRYEQYF
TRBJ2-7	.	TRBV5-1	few	TGCGCCAGTACCGAAGGCGGATCCATATCCTACGAGCAGTACTTC	CASTEGGSISYEQYF
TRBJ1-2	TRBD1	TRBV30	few	TGTGCCCGGACAGGGGGAATGAACTATGGCTACACCTTC	CARTGGMNYGYTF
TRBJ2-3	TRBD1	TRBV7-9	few	TGTGCCAGCAGCTTCCAGGGGGCAGATACGCAGTATTTT	CASSFQGADTQYF
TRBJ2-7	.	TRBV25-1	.	TGTGCCAGCAGTCTCGTGGAGGTCCCCTACGAGCAGTACTTC	CASSLVEVPYEQYF
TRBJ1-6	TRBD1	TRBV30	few	TGTGCCTGGGGGCGGGACAGTAATAATTCACCCCTCCACTTT	CAWGRDSNNSPLHF
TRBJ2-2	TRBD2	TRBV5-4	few	TGTGCCAGCAGCCTGGAGAGACTAGCGGGGGGCCCCGGGGAGCTGTTTTTT	CASSLERLAGGPGELFF
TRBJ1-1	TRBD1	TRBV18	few	TGTGCCAGCTCACCAGGACAGGGGAGCTCTGAAGCTTTCTTT	CASSPGQGSSEAFF
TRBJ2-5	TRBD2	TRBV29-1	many	TGCAGCGTTGAAAGCGGGGAAGAGACCCAGTACTTC	CSVESGEETQYF
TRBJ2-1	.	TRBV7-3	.	TGTGCCAGCAGCTTAAAGGGGACCTATGAGCCAGAGCAGTTCTTC	CASSLKGTYEPEQFF
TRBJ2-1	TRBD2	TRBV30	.	TGTGCCTGGAAGGGGGATCTAGCGGGTTACAATGAGCAGTTCTTC	CAWKGDLAGYNEQFF
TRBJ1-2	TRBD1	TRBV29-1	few	TGCAGCGCTCTAGGACAGGGAAACTATGGCTACACCTTC	CSALGQGNYGYTF